The clone carrying this TCR beta chain has just one count. The data are from a study of T cell changes during pregnancy in multiple sclerosis. Repertoires were generated with immunoSEQ multiplex PCR, while TCRdb's copy carries only in-frame clones and drops some. The sample yields tens of thousands of clones, over 85% seen once. The CDR3 is 15 amino acids. The germline gives CDR1 SNHLY, CDR2 FYNNEI. The V end lost 3 bases, the J end lost 6 bases, and 15 bases lay between the germline ends. Sequencing was performed on peripheral blood, taken in the second trimester of pregnancy. The TCR originated in a female donor with multiple sclerosis, enrolled in a pregnancy study. The chain carries TRBV2 and TRBJ2-1; a possible D gene is TRBD2 (6 bases). DNA for the CDR3: TGTGCCAGCAGTGATTGGTCGGGGGTCTCCAATGAGCAGTTCTTC. Translated: CASSDWSGVSNEQFF.